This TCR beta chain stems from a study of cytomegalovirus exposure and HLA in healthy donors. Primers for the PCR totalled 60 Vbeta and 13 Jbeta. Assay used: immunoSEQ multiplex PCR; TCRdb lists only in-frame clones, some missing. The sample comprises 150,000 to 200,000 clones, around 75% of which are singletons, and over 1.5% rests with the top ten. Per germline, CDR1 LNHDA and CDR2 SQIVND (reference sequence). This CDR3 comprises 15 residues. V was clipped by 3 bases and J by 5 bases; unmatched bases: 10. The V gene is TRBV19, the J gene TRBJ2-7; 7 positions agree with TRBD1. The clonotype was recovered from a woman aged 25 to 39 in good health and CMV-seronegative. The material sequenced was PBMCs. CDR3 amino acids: CASSIIPTGKDEQYF. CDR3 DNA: TGTGCCAGTAGTATCATTCCGACAGGGAAGGACGAGCAGTACTTC.